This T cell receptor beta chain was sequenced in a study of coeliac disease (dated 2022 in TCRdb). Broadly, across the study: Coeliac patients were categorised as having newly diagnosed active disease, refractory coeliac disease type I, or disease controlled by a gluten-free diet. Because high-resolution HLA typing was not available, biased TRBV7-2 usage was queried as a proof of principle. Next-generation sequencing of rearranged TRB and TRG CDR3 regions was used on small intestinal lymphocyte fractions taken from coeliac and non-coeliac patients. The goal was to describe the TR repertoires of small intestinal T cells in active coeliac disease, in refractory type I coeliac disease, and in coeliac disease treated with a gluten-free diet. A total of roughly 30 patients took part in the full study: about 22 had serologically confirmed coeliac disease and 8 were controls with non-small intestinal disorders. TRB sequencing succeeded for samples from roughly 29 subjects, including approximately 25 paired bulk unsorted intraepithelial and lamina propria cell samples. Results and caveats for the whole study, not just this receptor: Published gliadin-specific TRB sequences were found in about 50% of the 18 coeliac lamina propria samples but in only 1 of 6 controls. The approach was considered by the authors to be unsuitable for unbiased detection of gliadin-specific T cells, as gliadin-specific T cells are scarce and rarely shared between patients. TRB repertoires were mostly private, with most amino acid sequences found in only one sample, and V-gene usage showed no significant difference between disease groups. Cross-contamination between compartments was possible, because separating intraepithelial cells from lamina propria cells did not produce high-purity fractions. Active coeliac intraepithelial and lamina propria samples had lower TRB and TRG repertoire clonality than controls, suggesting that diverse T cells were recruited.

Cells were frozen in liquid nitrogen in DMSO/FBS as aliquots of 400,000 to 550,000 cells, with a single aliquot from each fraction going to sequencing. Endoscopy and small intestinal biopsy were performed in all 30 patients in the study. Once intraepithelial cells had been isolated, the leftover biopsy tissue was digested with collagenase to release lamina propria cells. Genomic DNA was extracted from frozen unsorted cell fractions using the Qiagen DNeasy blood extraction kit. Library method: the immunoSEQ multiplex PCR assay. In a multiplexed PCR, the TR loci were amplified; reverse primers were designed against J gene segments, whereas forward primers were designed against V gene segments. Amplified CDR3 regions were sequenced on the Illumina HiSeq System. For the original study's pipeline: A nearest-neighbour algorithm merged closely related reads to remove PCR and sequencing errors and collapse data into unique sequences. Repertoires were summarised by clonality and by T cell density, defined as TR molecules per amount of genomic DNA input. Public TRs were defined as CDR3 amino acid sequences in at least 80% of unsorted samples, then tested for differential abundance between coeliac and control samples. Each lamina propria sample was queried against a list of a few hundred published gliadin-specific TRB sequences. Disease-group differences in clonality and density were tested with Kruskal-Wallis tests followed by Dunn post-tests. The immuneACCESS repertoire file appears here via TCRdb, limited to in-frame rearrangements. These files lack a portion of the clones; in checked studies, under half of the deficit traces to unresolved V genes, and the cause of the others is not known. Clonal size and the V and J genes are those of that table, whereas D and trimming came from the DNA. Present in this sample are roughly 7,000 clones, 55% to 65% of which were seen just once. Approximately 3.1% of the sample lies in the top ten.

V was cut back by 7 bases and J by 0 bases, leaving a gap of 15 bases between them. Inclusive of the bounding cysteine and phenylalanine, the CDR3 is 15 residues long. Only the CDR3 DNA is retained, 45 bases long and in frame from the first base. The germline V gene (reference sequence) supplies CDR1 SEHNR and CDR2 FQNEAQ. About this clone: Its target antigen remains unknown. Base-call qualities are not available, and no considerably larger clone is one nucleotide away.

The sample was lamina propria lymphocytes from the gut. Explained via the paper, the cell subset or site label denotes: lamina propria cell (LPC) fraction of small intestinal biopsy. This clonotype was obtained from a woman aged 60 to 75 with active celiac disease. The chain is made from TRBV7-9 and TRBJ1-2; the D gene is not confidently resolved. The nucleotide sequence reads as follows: TGTGCCAGCACTTTCTCCGGGAGGACTAACTATGGCTACACCTTC. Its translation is CASTFSGRTNYGYTF.